This TCR beta chain derives from a study of T cells in localized non-small cell lung cancer (dated by TCRdb to the early 2020s). Background for the entire study: The study analyzed T cell repertoires of under 250 early-stage NSCLC patients, comparing tumors and uninvolved tumor-adjacent lungs. The mean age of the NSCLC patients was under 70 years, with 120 to 150 men and approximately 100 women. The cohort comprised around 240 treatment-naïve NSCLC patients with resected, localized lung tumors. Broader findings and caveats from the paper: Longer overall survival was associated with higher T cell density in blood, whereas shorter survival was associated with higher clonality in adjacent lung. Uninvolved tumor-adjacent lung showed the highest T cell clonality, higher than tumor, which suggests more focused antigenic responses in the uninvolved tumor-adjacent lung. Because the study design was exploratory, TCR variables were selected using unadjusted p-values without false-discovery rate correction. A median of approximately 57 of the top 100 tumor clones were detected in paired uninvolved adjacent lung, and under 30 of these tumor clones were also found among the top 100 clones of the paired uninvolved adjacent lung. Because multi-region sequencing of the tumors was not done, intratumor heterogeneity could not be ruled out.

With regard to this clone: Its specific antigen is unknown. No much larger clonotype is one base removed from it; base qualities were not supplied.

The germline V gene sets CDR1 to MNHNS and CDR2 to SASEGT. The trim is 2 bases for V and 1 base for J, with a gap of 11 bases between the germline ends. The CDR3 runs 15 residues from the cysteine to the phenylalanine. CDR3 DNA is the only sequence kept; it has 45 bases, read in frame from the first base. At diagnosis, tumor, uninvolved tumor-adjacent lung and peripheral blood were collected and then preserved as a mix of FFPE and fresh-frozen material. Blood samples were analyzed as peripheral blood mononuclear cells for TCR repertoire profiling. The immunoSEQ Assay was used to sequence TCR beta CDR3 regions from DNA. The authors' analysis ran thus. To compute T cell density, TCR beta template counts were normalized to usable DNA, which was estimated by amplifying housekeeping genes. Using the preseqR package, richness was estimated by extrapolating to 120,000 templates for tissue samples and 400,000 templates for PBMC samples. Clonality was defined as one minus Pielou's evenness. To identify tissue-enriched TCRs, differential abundance testing was run on productive amino-acid clonotypes with a minimum total count of 5 and an alpha of 0.1. The Jaccard Index and the Morisita Overlap Index were used to measure how much the repertoires overlapped between compartments. TCR beta CDR3s were clustered by GLIPH together with public tetramer-defined viral CDR3s, and at least three viral sequences plus V-gene enrichment were required for viral motifs. TCRdb's version of the immuneACCESS table is confined to in-frame rearrangements and falls short of the full clone set. An unresolved V gene accounts for under half of the shortfall where checked; the remainder is of unknown origin. V and J calls and clone size are those listed in that table; D and trimming were worked out from the DNA. A total of roughly 67,000 clones appear in this sample, 70% to 90% of them only once. The top ten constitute approximately 13% of the sample.

This sequence was found in a female donor at least 60 years old with stage I lung adenocarcinoma. The chain is assembled from TRBV6-1 and TRBJ1-1; TRBD1 is a possible D gene, resting on 5 matching bases. The source was peripheral blood, collected before any cancer treatment. CDR3 reads: CASSERDGENTEAFF. DNA sequence: TGTGCCAGCAGTGAAAGGGACGGCGAGAACACTGAAGCTTTCTTT.